The T cell receptor beta chain described here comes from a study of shared clonotypes between healthy human individuals. The study, taken as a whole, reports: For naive CD4 cells, roughly 5% of clonotypes were shared across a handful of donors. Among non-shared clonotypes, generation probabilities were lower than among those shared by all four donors. Only blood samples were collected, and tissue repertoires likely differ.

This clone was detected many times. Its cognate antigen is unknown. Sequenced by immunoSEQ multiplex PCR; TCRdb stores in-frame clones only, minus some. The sample comprises 980,000 or so clones, 70% to 85% of which are singletons, and around 1.4% rests with the top ten. This clonotype was obtained from a man younger than 30 in good health. Sequencing was carried out using memory CD4+ T cells sorted from blood. The subset was: CD45RA-negative fraction.

Here the CDR3 reads CASSLPGQGGTEAFF. In nucleotides, the CDR3 is TGTGCCAGCAGCTTACCGGGACAGGGGGGGACTGAAGCTTTCTTT. The V gene is TRBV5-4, the J gene TRBJ1-1, with TRBD1 matching 11 bases. Germline CDR1 SGHNT, CDR2 YYREEE (reference sequence). The CDR3 contains 15 residues. The V and J ends lost 2 bases and 5 bases, in that order; junction bases with no gene match: 5.